This T cell receptor beta chain was identified during a study of response to subunit inactivated influenza vaccine. Points from the study as a whole: After each seasonal influenza vaccination, few new T cells are recruited, the authors suggested.

MiXCR, run by TCRdb on the RT-PCR reads, gives a single entry per CDR3 protein. The table lists about 500,000 distinct CDR3 sequences, about 15% of them singletons. Concerning this clonotype: Its antigen is unknown.

V gave up 6 bases and J gave up 4 bases; unmatched junction bases: 15. The CDR3 totals 17 residues. Specimen: CD4+ T cells sorted from PBMCs, collected roughly 24 months after vaccination. The origin of this receptor is a man aged 45-69 years who received an inactivated influenza vaccine. The chain combines TRBV12-3 or TRBV12-4 with TRBJ1-5; 7 bases align to TRBD1. CDR3 in amino acids: CASSHGYRGRWNQPQHF. Written as DNA, the CDR3 is TGTGCCAGCAGCCACGGGTACAGGGGCCGGTGGAATCAGCCCCAGCATTTT.